Shown below are 7 T cell receptor beta chains from a single sample sequenced in a study of blood T cell repertoires in COVID-19. TCRdb's table, derived via immunoSEQ multiplex PCR, lists solely in-frame clones and lacks some. The profile shows approximately 210,000 clones, approximately 90% of them singletons. The sample was peripheral blood. The origin of the receptors is a man aged 40-55 years with acute or convalescent COVID-19.

The chain employs TRBV6-1 and TRBJ1-5; the D gene is possibly TRBD1 (6 bases). CDR3 length: 14 residues. V was cut by 3 bases and J by 4 bases, with 10 bases left in between. The V gene's germline CDR1 is MNHNS and CDR2 SASEGT. The CDR3 loop is CASSDPGHNQPQHF. The CDR3, as DNA: TGTGCCAGCAGTGACCCGGGACATAATCAGCCCCAGCATTTT.

The chain recombines TRBV7-8 with TRBJ2-5; D may be TRBD2 (6 bases). Germline-derived CDR1 and CDR2 are SGHVS and FQNEAQ. V lost 0 bases and J lost 3, with 8 bases in between. The CDR3 length is 14 residues. The CDR3 protein is CASSLAPGEETQYF. The CDR3 DNA reads TGTGCCAGCAGCTTAGCTCCGGGAGAAGAGACCCAGTACTTC.

The CDR3: CASSRRGETSGNTIYF. CDR3 sequence (DNA): TGTGCCAGCAGCCGCAGGGGAGAAACCTCTGGAAACACCATATATTTT. J is TRBJ1-3 and V is TRBV7-8; D possibly corresponds to TRBD1 (6 bases). V was trimmed by 5 bases and J by 0 bases, leaving 14 bases between them. CDR1 and CDR2 (germline): SGHVS, FQNEAQ. This CDR3 has 16 amino acids.

V gene TRBV19 combines with J gene TRBJ2-7; D possibly corresponds to TRBD1 (7 bases). With 4 bases removed from V and 7 bases from J, the gap between germline ends came to 20 bases. The CDR3 has 15 residues. Germline assignment: CDR1 LNHDA and CDR2 SQIVND (reference sequence). The chain's CDR3 is CASSRGRRGPSEQYF. The CDR3, as DNA: TGTGCCAGTAGTAGGGGCAGGAGGGGGCCGAGTGAGCAGTACTTC.

V usage is TRBV4-3 and J usage is TRBJ1-1; 7 bases are a match to TRBD1. There are 14 residues in the CDR3. The junction had 6 bases not matched to a gene; V was cut back by 1 base and J by 7 bases. The V gene's germline CDR1 is LGHNA and CDR2 YSLEER. CDR3 coding DNA: TGCGCCAGCAGCCAAGTTTTTGACAGGGTTGAAGCTTTCTTT. Translating gives CASSQVFDRVEAFF.

The rearrangement links TRBV5-1 to TRBJ2-7; 11 nucleotides match TRBD2. Germline CDR1 is SGHRS and CDR2 is YFSETQ. This CDR3 is built from 16 residues. The V segment lost 2 bases and the J segment 3 bases; nucleotides outside the gene matches: 7. The CDR3 reads CASSLSRLAGFYEQYF. CDR3 bases: TGCGCCAGCAGCTTATCGCGACTAGCGGGGTTCTACGAGCAGTACTTC.

The V and J genes are TRBV24-1 and TRBJ2-1; 13 bases agree with TRBD2. The germline gives CDR1 KGHDR, CDR2 SFDVKD. Unmatched junction bases numbered 7, after V lost 7 bases and J lost 8 bases. CDR3 length: 15 amino acids. In DNA, the CDR3 is TGTGCCACCAGCCCCCGACTAGCGGGAGGCCATGAGCAGTTCTTC. Translation: CATSPRLAGGHEQFF.